Below, 30 T cell receptor beta chains from the same sample are listed, as sequenced in a study of cytotoxic CD8 clonotypes in ibrutinib-treated CLL. The table came from immunoSEQ multiplex PCR; TCRdb's copy has only in-frame clones and leaves some out. The data show some 150,000 clones, about 70% seen once. Sequences were derived from PBMCs, sampled after 24 months of ibrutinib treatment. The receptors originated from a human donor with chronic lymphocytic leukemia.

The V call is TRBV5-6, the J call TRBJ2-3, with D uncertain. Germline V gives CDR1 SGHDT, CDR2 YYEEEE. V was cut by 9 bases and J by 5 bases, with 19 bases left in between. This CDR3 contains 14 residues. CDR3 protein: CATSWSPGRDTQYF. The CDR3 DNA reads as TGTGCCACCTCGTGGAGCCCCGGCCGAGATACGCAGTATTTT. Together with reference TRBV5-6 and TRBJ2-3, the CDR3 gives the full variable domain: DAGVTQSPTHLIKTRGQQVTLRCSPKSGHDTVSWYQQALGQGPQFIFQYYEEEERQRGNFPDRFSGHQFPNYSSELNVNALLLGDSALYLCATSWSPGRDTQYFGPGTRLTVL.

This chain joins TRBV7-2 and TRBJ1-3; TRBD1 matches at 7 bases. The CDR3 is 14 residues long. CDR1 and CDR2 from the germline V gene are SGHTA and FQGNSA. Trimming cost V 8 bases and J 4 bases; bases outside gene matches: 8. CDR3 sequence reads: CASRPGTEGNTIYF. For the CDR3, the DNA is TGTGCCAGCCGTCCGGGGACAGAAGGAAACACCATATATTTT.

This clone has just a few counts. The chain uses TRBV27 and TRBJ2-5; 7 nucleotides agree with TRBD2. Germline V CDR1 and CDR2: MNHEY, SMNVEV (reference sequence). With V trimmed by 6 bases and J by 4 bases, 5 bases remained unmatched. This CDR3 has 13 amino acids. CDR3 sequence reads: CASSRGVGETQYF. The CDR3 DNA reads TGTGCCAGCAGCCGGGGGGTCGGAGAGACCCAGTACTTC.

The chain employs TRBV9 and TRBJ1-4; D call uncertain. With 0 bases removed from V and 2 bases from J, the gap between germline ends came to 5 bases. Germline CDR1 and CDR2: SGDLS and YYNGEE. This CDR3 is built from 14 residues. In nucleotides, the CDR3 is TGTGCCAGCAGCGTAGCTTGGACTAATGAAAAACTGTTTTTT. As protein: CASSVAWTNEKLFF.

The V and J genes are TRBV4-2 and TRBJ2-1; 9 bases match TRBD1. V trimming: 3 bases; J trimming: 9 bases; junction bases outside the gene matches: 15. Per the germline V gene, CDR1 is LGHNA and CDR2 is YNFKEQ. This CDR3 has 17 residues. Here the CDR3 reads CASSHSTGGERDGEQFF. The CDR3 DNA reads TGTGCCAGCAGCCACTCCACAGGGGGCGAGAGGGACGGTGAGCAGTTCTTC.

The V gene is TRBV11-3, the J gene TRBJ2-1; D could derive from TRBD1 or TRBD2 (5 bases each). The V gene's germline CDR1 is SGHNT and CDR2 YENEEA. V shed 1 base and J shed 12 bases, with 16 bases lying between them. This CDR3 contains 14 residues. CDR3 bases: TGTGCCAGCAGCTTAGGGGGGACCCTTAGTGGGCAGTTCTTC. Amino acids: CASSLGGTLSGQFF.

V usage is TRBV5-6 and J usage is TRBJ2-5, with D perhaps TRBD2 (6 bases). V lost 1 base and J 7 bases, leaving 20 bases between the germline ends. Germline V gene data show CDR1 as SGHDT and CDR2 as YYEEEE. CDR3 length: 16 residues. The DNA of the CDR3 is TGTGCCAGCAGCTTGACGGGTGGTGGGGACTGGGGGACCCAGTACTTC. This translates into CASSLTGGGDWGTQYF. The full variable domain, its missing parts supplied by reference TRBV5-6 and TRBJ2-5, is DAGVTQSPTHLIKTRGQQVTLRCSPKSGHDTVSWYQQALGQGPQFIFQYYEEEERQRGNFPDRFSGHQFPNYSSELNVNALLLGDSALYLCASSLTGGGDWGTQYFGPGTRLLVL.

The V and J genes are TRBV5-1 and TRBJ2-3, with D possibly being TRBD2 (6 bases). The CDR3 sequence is 16 residues long. Trimming left V 0 bases short and J 2 bases short, with 13 bases between. The V gene's germline CDR1 is SGHRS and CDR2 YFSETQ. CDR3 coding DNA: TGCGCCAGCAGCTTGGGGCCTAGCGAGGCCACAGATACGCAGTATTTT. Protein product: CASSLGPSEATDTQYF. Drawing the rest from reference TRBV5-1 and TRBJ2-3, the complete variable domain is KAGVTQTPRYLIKTRGQQVTLSCSPISGHRSVSWYQQTPGQGLQFLFEYFSETQRNKGNFPGRFSGRQFSNSRSEMNVSTLELGDSALYLCASSLGPSEATDTQYFGPGTRLTVL.

This rearrangement joins TRBV6-5 to TRBJ1-1, with 9 bases fitting TRBD1. The CDR3 has 14 residues. V shed 5 bases, J shed 3 bases, and the junction held 4 bases outside the gene matches. Germline V gene data show CDR1 as MNHEY and CDR2 as SVGAGI. CDR3 amino acids: CASSHRDRDTEAFF. CDR3 DNA sequence: TGTGCCAGCAGTCACCGGGACAGGGACACTGAAGCTTTCTTT.

The chain recombines TRBV27 with TRBJ1-2, with 11 bases that match TRBD1. Germline-derived CDR1 and CDR2 are MNHEY and SMNVEV (reference sequence). This CDR3 is built from 17 residues. Trimming cost V 7 bases and J 4 bases; bases outside gene matches: 14. The CDR3 coding sequence is TGTGCCAGCATAGGAGGACAGGGGGCGCCAGCTTTCTATGGCTACACCTTC. As protein: CASIGGQGAPAFYGYTF.

The genes are TRBV9 and TRBJ2-7, with D possibly matching TRBD2 (6 bases). Deletions cut 3 bases from V and 1 base from J, with 14 bases between. This CDR3 has 15 amino acids. Germline V CDR1 and CDR2: SGDLS, YYNGEE. The CDR3 region has the DNA TGTGCCAGCAGCGCCACACCCGGGGGTTCCTACGAGCAGTACTTC. This encodes CASSATPGGSYEQYF. The full variable domain, in which reference TRBV9 and TRBJ2-7 provide the parts outside the CDR3, is DSGVTQTPKHLITATGQRVTLRCSPRSGDLSVYWYQQSLDQGLQFLIQYYNGEERAKGNILERFSAQQFPDLHSELNLSSLELGDSALYFCASSATPGGSYEQYFGPGTRLTVT.

The chain links TRBV2 to TRBJ1-5; 7 positions agree with TRBD1. This CDR3 comprises 15 residues. Germline trimming cut 8 bases from V and 6 bases from J; bases unmatched to any gene: 13. Germline assignment: CDR1 SNHLY and CDR2 FYNNEI. CDR3 loop: CASRDREWKGQPQHF. DNA of the CDR3: TGTGCCAGCCGAGACAGGGAATGGAAAGGTCAGCCCCAGCATTTT. Variable domain in full (rest from reference TRBV2 and TRBJ1-5): EPEVTQTPSHQVTQMGQEVILRCVPISNHLYFYWYRQILGQKVEFLVSFYNNEISEKSEIFDDQFSVERPDGSNFTLKIRSTKLEDSAMYFCASRDREWKGQPQHFGDGTRLSIL.

The chain recombines TRBV5-1 with TRBJ2-5; 12 bases align to TRBD1. The junction had 6 bases not matched to a gene; V was cut back by 4 bases and J by 5 bases. CDR1 is SGHRS and CDR2 is YFSETQ in the germline V gene. There are 15 residues in the CDR3. In DNA form, the CDR3 reads TGCGCCAGCAGCCTCGGGACAGGGGGCTGGGAGACCCAGTACTTC. Residues: CASSLGTGGWETQYF.

V and J are TRBV5-8 and TRBJ1-1, with D hard to call. The V gene's germline CDR1 is SGHTS and CDR2 YDEGEE. Trimming shortened V by 2 bases and J by 7 bases, and 12 bases separated the two germline ends. CDR3 length: 13 amino acids. The CDR3, as DNA: TGTGCCAGCAGCTTATTGGGCGACCTTGAAGCTTTCTTT. It encodes CASSLLGDLEAFF.

The chain is built from TRBV18 and TRBJ2-3; 10 positions match TRBD2. CDR1 is KGHSH and CDR2 is LQKENI in the germline V gene. The CDR3 consists of 15 residues. Unmatched junction bases numbered 6, after V lost 3 bases and J lost 6 bases. CDR3 loop: CASSPLAGVGDTQYF. The CDR3 nucleotides read TGTGCCAGCTCACCCCTAGCGGGAGTGGGGGATACGCAGTATTTT.

The chain's CDR3 is CASSLLGRANEQFF. The CDR3 DNA reads TGTGCCAGCAGCTTGTTAGGCCGCGCCAATGAGCAGTTCTTC. This chain links TRBV5-6 with TRBJ2-1; D is unclear. This CDR3 comprises 14 residues. Per the germline V gene, CDR1 is SGHDT and CDR2 is YYEEEE. Trimming took 1 base from V and 6 from J, leaving 11 bases between them.

The chain joins TRBV21-1 to TRBJ2-3. TRBV21-1 is assigned pseudogene status. The CDR3 loop spans 17 amino acids. CDR3 DNA sequence: TGTGCCAGCAGCAAAGCGCTCAACGGGGCGGGCTCCGATACGCAGTATTTT. Translated, it gives CASSKALNGAGSDTQYF.

The V gene is TRBV7-2, the J gene TRBJ1-2, with D possibly being TRBD1 (6 bases). The germline V gene has CDR1 SGHTA and CDR2 FQGNSA. The CDR3 contains 15 residues. Trimming stripped 5 bases from V and 0 bases from J, with 13 bases between. The CDR3 region has the DNA TGTGCCAGCAGCCCCCCGGGACAAACTAACTATGGCTACACCTTC. This gives the protein CASSPPGQTNYGYTF.

The rearrangement joins TRBV5-8 to TRBJ1-3; no clear D. The CDR3 covers 16 residues. V shed 2 bases and J shed 0 bases, with 12 bases lying between them. CDR1 and CDR2 from the germline V gene are SGHTS and YDEGEE. The CDR3 sequence: CASSFPAVGSGNTIYF. The DNA for the CDR3 is TGTGCCAGCAGCTTCCCCGCGGTTGGCTCTGGAAACACCATATATTTT.

The V and J genes are TRBV7-2 and TRBJ1-2, with D unresolved. CDR1 is SGHTA and CDR2 is FQGNSA in the germline V gene. Trimming took 5 bases from V and 4 from J, leaving 11 bases between them. This CDR3 is 13 amino acids long. The CDR3 region has the DNA TGTGCCAGCAGCCCCACAGAAAGCTATGGCTACACCTTC. It codes for CASSPTESYGYTF.

The chain has TRBV7-2 and TRBJ2-5; 7 bases align to TRBD2. Germline-derived CDR1 and CDR2 are SGHTA and FQGNSA. The CDR3 spans 14 residues. With 5 bases clipped from V and 5 bases from J, the junction kept 8 bases outside the gene matches. CDR3 DNA sequence: TGTGCCAGCAGCCCCCGACTAGCTGGGGAGACCCAGTACTTC. It yields the protein CASSPRLAGETQYF.

The chain joins TRBV10-3 to TRBJ1-2; D ambiguous. In germline, CDR1 is ENHRY, CDR2 SYGVKD. V lost 7 bases to trimming and J lost 0 bases, with 9 bases between them. The CDR3 is 13 residues long. The CDR3 here is CAITGPPNYGYTF. For the CDR3, the DNA is TGTGCCATCACCGGGCCGCCTAACTATGGCTACACCTTC.

This clone was counted only a few times. The V call is TRBV30, the J call TRBJ2-1, with a tentative D call TRBD1 (5 bases). Trimming took off 0 bases at V and 10 bases at J, with 7 bases between the two ends. In germline, CDR1 is GTSNPN, CDR2 SVGIG (reference sequence). This CDR3 is built from 11 residues. CDR3 nucleotide sequence: TGTGCCTGGAGTGTGGGGCCCGAGCAGTTCTTC. Encoded protein: CAWSVGPEQFF.

The chain has TRBV5-1 and TRBJ2-3, with TRBD1 identical over 9 bases. From germline, CDR1 is SGHRS and CDR2 YFSETQ. The CDR3 spans 15 residues. V was pared by 4 bases and J by 2 bases, with 5 bases of the junction left unmatched. For the CDR3, the DNA is TGCGCCAGCAGCGCCCGGACAGGGGCCACAGATACGCAGTATTTT. This codes for CASSARTGATDTQYF.

The chain recombines TRBV7-2 with TRBJ2-1; D gene ambiguous. Trimming removed 0 bases from V and 10 bases from J, with 7 bases in between. From germline, CDR1 is SGHTA and CDR2 FQGNSA. This CDR3 is 12 amino acids long. CDR3 nucleotides: TGTGCCAGCAGCTTAGCGGCTTGGGAGCAGTTCTTC. Translation: CASSLAAWEQFF.

This rearrangement joins TRBV4-3 to TRBJ1-1; perhaps TRBD1 as D (5 bases). V was pared by 0 bases and J by 7 bases, with 15 bases between. The CDR3 runs 15 residues. Germline V gives CDR1 LGHNA, CDR2 YSLEER. The CDR3 region has the DNA TGCGCCAGCAGCCAAGATCGGTCGGGAGGGGTTGAAGCTTTCTTT. Translation gives CASSQDRSGGVEAFF.

This clone has a count of ten or more. The junction departs from the called germline gene at one end, perhaps through a read error. The V and J genes are TRBV11-2 and TRBJ2-3; tentative D call: TRBD2 (6 bases). The CDR3 runs to 13 residues. CDR1 SGHAT and CDR2 FQNNGV come from the germline V gene. Here the CDR3 DNA reads TGTGCCAGCAGCTCCCGACTAGTCCCACGGTCGGCTTTT. The encoded protein is CASSSRLVPRSAF. The full variable domain, in which reference TRBV11-2 and TRBJ2-3 provide the parts outside the CDR3, is EAGVAQSPRYKIIEKRQSVAFWCNPISGHATLYWYQQILGQGPKLLIQFQNNGVVDDSQLPKDRFSAERLKGVDSTLKIQPAKLEDSAVYLCASSSRLVPRSAFGPGTRLTVL.

In this sample, this clone turned up many times. The chain joins TRBV6-5 to TRBJ1-2; D not resolved. The V gene's germline CDR1 is MNHEY and CDR2 SVGAGI. The CDR3 has 13 residues. V was cut by 5 bases and J by 2 bases, with 9 bases left in between. CDR3 in amino acids: CASSPEGNYGYTF. Here the CDR3 DNA reads TGTGCCAGCAGTCCCGAGGGAAACTATGGCTACACCTTC.

A few counts support this clone. V and J are TRBV28 and TRBJ1-5; 7 nucleotides line up with TRBD1. CDR1 and CDR2 (germline): MDHEN, SYDVKM. The CDR3 extends over 15 amino acids. With 7 bases clipped from V and 5 bases from J, the junction kept 11 bases outside the gene matches. The CDR3 is CASNSLGQIHQPQHF. The CDR3 bases are TGTGCCAGCAACTCACTGGGACAGATCCATCAGCCCCAGCATTTT.

This clone was counted only a few times. The chain has TRBV30 and TRBJ1-1; maybe TRBD1 (6 bases). The germline V gene has CDR1 GTSNPN and CDR2 SVGIG (reference sequence). This CDR3 region has 14 residues. V dropped 5 bases and J dropped 10 bases, with 23 bases sitting between them. Written as DNA, the CDR3 is TGTGCCTGGGGGAGGGGGGACCCCGTGGATGGAGCTTTCTTT. Translated: CAWGRGDPVDGAFF.